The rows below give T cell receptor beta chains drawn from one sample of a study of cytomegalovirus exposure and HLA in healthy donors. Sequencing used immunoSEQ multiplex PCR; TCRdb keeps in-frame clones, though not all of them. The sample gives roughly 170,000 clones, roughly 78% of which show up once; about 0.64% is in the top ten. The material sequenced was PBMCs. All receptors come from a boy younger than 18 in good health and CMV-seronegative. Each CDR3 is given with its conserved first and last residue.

CASKQLNTEAFF	12	TRBV5-6
CASSLDTAGGSDTQYF	16	TRBV5-6
CASSPNGGSTGELFF	15	TRBV7-3
CASSLEGGAANTEAFF	16	TRBV7-6
CASSLGNRYNEQFF	14	TRBV7-9
CASSLDNEQYF	11	TRBV13
CALGFHGKGTQYF	13	TRBV30
CASSFNLLRSEQFF	14	TRBV7-3
CASGFGRGTDTQYF	14	TRBV12-5
CASSQIRPQGPMNTEAFF	18	TRBV4-1
CASSSSGGGRDGYTF	15	TRBV7-9
CASSLRRGPGSGANVLTF	18	TRBV7-3
CASSDHVPRTGNNYGYTF	18	TRBV6-1
CASSVSWTSGTRNTGELFF	19	TRBV9
CASSDSGASGNTIYF	15	TRBV6-4
CASSQGATETQYF	13	TRBV4-1
CASSSPRDSYYEQYF	15	TRBV6-5
CASGLASTGELFF	13	TRBV9
CASSMEDRGGQPQHF	15	TRBV19
CASSLGGGAAYEQYF	15	TRBV7-2
CASSSGQGVGKLFF	14	TRBV7-9
CASSPGTGGSNQPQHF	16	TRBV19
CASSEGTGRYTEAFF	15	TRBV6-1
CASSFYRYTEAFF	13	TRBV11-2
CASSLASADTQYF	13	TRBV7-9
CASSRQARETQYF	13	TRBV4-3
CASSPGTSRREQYF	14	TRBV6-5
CASSDGYNYGYTF	13	TRBV6-5
CASSLAPGQPQHF	13	TRBV5-5
CASSQDPTSGGSTDTQYF	18	TRBV4-1
CASSSSLVTGPGEQYF	16	TRBV6-5
CASSPSGNQPQHF	13	TRBV18
CASSPPVGGRGEQFF	15	TRBV18
CASSPGKRDEQFF	13	TRBV6-5
CASSRHLAGGGYEQYF	16	TRBV11-2
CASSFTAGTGNTDTQYF	17	TRBV5-6
CASSGSGTAGEQYF	14	TRBV9
CATLEDGNEKLFF	13	TRBV10-3
CASGFFGQANYGYTF	15	TRBV12-5
CASSLETWPQHF	12	TRBV7-9
CASSFGEGMDGYTF	14	TRBV5-4